The rows below give T cell receptor beta chains drawn from one sample of a study of PD-1 blockade in classical Hodgkin lymphoma. This table comes from immunoSEQ multiplex PCR, and its TCRdb copy is limited to in-frame clones, with some not included. This sample has about 13,000 clones; 65% to 85% occur once, and the top ten carry around a quarter. The sample consisted of CD8+ T cells from blood, taken at baseline. All receptors come from a human donor with classical Hodgkin lymphoma. Both conserved end residues are trimmed from each CDR3. The order of the fields is V gene, J gene, CDR3 protein.

V: TRBV7-9
J: TRBJ2-2
CDR3: ASSLGGTGELF

V: TRBV7-3
J: TRBJ1-1
CDR3: ASSLGGLPTEAF

V: TRBV5-6
J: TRBJ1-2
CDR3: ASSLGVGYGYT

V: TRBV6-5
J: TRBJ2-1
CDR3: ASSYDPAGTYNEQF

V: TRBV9
J: TRBJ2-3
CDR3: ASSGAGLGGHTDTQY

V: TRBV2
J: TRBJ2-2
CDR3: ASSGGFRELF

V: TRBV5-4
J: TRBJ2-1
CDR3: ASSSNNEQF

V: TRBV19
J: TRBJ2-1
CDR3: ASSILAGNEQF

V: TRBV27
J: TRBJ1-5
CDR3: ASSPQGDFQPQH

V: TRBV2
J: TRBJ2-1
CDR3: ASRGTVHEQF

V: TRBV7-9
J: TRBJ2-1
CDR3: ASSLNSYNEQF

V: TRBV5-5
J: TRBJ1-5
CDR3: ASSLGATNSNQPQH

V: TRBV4-3
J: TRBJ2-5
CDR3: ASSQTAATGGSETQY

V: TRBV9
J: TRBJ2-1
CDR3: ASSVVLAANEQF

V: TRBV7-9
J: TRBJ2-7
CDR3: ASSLDGSYEQY

V: TRBV9
J: TRBJ2-7
CDR3: ASSVEDASSYEQY

V: TRBV25-1
J: TRBJ1-1
CDR3: ASSDWGAGTEAF

V: TRBV7-6
J: TRBJ2-3
CDR3: ASSLAHDHLTADTQY

V: TRBV9
J: TRBJ2-7
CDR3: ASSVEGGGGIGYEQY

V: TRBV18
J: TRBJ1-2
CDR3: ASSPSTGATISFYGYT